These 28 T cell receptor beta chains came from one sample sequenced in a study of radiation and T cells in renal cell carcinoma. TCRdb's copy holds only in-frame clones and misses some; the assay was immunoSEQ multiplex PCR. The repertoire has approximately 150,000 clones, about 85% of them found once; the top ten carry 3.5% to 5%. Time point meaning: baseline pretreatment blood. As for treatment: 15 Gy SBRT to primary tumor, nephrectomy 4 weeks later. This material consisted of blood, taken from a patient whose treatment included radiotherapy and nephrectomy. The receptors shown here come from a woman between 65 and 79 years old with renal cell carcinoma.

This chain uses TRBV2 with TRBJ1-5, with a tentative D call TRBD1 (5 bases). The CDR3 has 14 residues. V was trimmed by 3 bases and J by 3 bases, leaving 9 bases between them. Germline assignment: CDR1 SNHLY and CDR2 FYNNEI. The chain's CDR3 is CASSDTGYNQPQHF. The CDR3 bases are TGTGCCAGCAGTGATACAGGTTACAATCAGCCCCAGCATTTT.

V is TRBV5-1 and J is TRBJ2-1, with 7 bases identical to TRBD2. V lost 3 bases and J lost 0; bases outside the gene matches: 9. CDR1 is SGHRS and CDR2 is YFSETQ in the germline V gene. The CDR3 runs 17 residues. In DNA form, the CDR3 reads TGCGCCAGCAGCTCCTATAAGCGGGGACTCTCCTACAATGAGCAGTTCTTC. It translates to CASSSYKRGLSYNEQFF. Drawing the rest from reference TRBV5-1 and TRBJ2-1, the complete variable domain is KAGVTQTPRYLIKTRGQQVTLSCSPISGHRSVSWYQQTPGQGLQFLFEYFSETQRNKGNFPGRFSGRQFSNSRSEMNVSTLELGDSALYLCASSSYKRGLSYNEQFFGPGTRLTVL.

The J gene is TRBJ2-5, the V gene TRBV7-2; D gene unclear. This CDR3 region has 12 residues. The germline gives CDR1 SGHTA, CDR2 FQGNSA. Trimming took 4 bases from V and 6 from J, leaving 9 bases between them. The CDR3 region has the DNA TGTGCCAGCAGCTATCTACAAAAGACCCAGTACTTC. This encodes CASSYLQKTQYF.

The chain is built from TRBV29-1 and TRBJ2-7; 10 nucleotides align to TRBD1. CDR3 size: 13 residues. The germline V gene has CDR1 SQVTM and CDR2 ANQGSEA. With V trimmed by 7 bases and J by 2 bases, 5 bases remained unmatched. The CDR3 sequence: CSGVTGGPYEQYF. CDR3 DNA sequence: TGCAGCGGAGTGACAGGGGGCCCCTACGAGCAGTACTTC.

The chain recombines TRBV7-9 with TRBJ1-1; 7 bases are a match to TRBD1. Germline V gene lookup returns CDR1 SEHNR and CDR2 FQNEAQ (reference sequence). J gave up 8 bases and V 2 bases, and 8 bases lay outside the gene matches. The CDR3 sequence is 14 residues long. CDR3 residues: CASSLMTGPTEAFF. CDR3 nucleotide sequence: TGTGCCAGCAGCTTAATGACAGGGCCCACCGAAGCTTTCTTT.

The chain combines TRBV7-2 with TRBJ1-3; the D is unclear. Trimming took off 5 bases at V and 3 bases at J, with 14 bases between the two ends. Germline V gives CDR1 SGHTA, CDR2 FQGNSA. The CDR3 runs to 15 residues. This chain's CDR3 is CASSLGPYFGNTIYF. CDR3 nucleotides: TGTGCCAGCAGCCTCGGGCCTTACTTTGGAAACACCATATATTTT.

The chain uses TRBV28 and TRBJ2-2; D call uncertain. This CDR3 is built from 12 residues. Germline V gives CDR1 MDHEN, CDR2 SYDVKM. V was clipped by 5 bases and J by 7 bases, with 8 bases between them. CDR3 sequence: CASSRLRGELFF. The CDR3 nucleotides read TGTGCCAGCAGTAGACTGCGCGGGGAGCTGTTTTTT.

The V call is TRBV5-5, the J call TRBJ2-5, with D possibly matching TRBD2 (7 bases). The CDR3 has 14 amino acids. Trimming pared 3 bases from V and 5 bases from J, leaving 14 bases between. The germline V gene encodes CDR1 SGHKS and CDR2 YYEKEE (reference sequence). The CDR3 loop is CASSSGGGVETQYF. For the CDR3, the DNA is TGTGCCAGCAGCTCGGGGGGCGGGGTTGAGACCCAGTACTTC.

This rearrangement joins TRBV7-9 to TRBJ2-2; TRBD1 might be the D (7 bases). CDR3 size: 12 residues. V lost 7 bases, J lost 11 bases, and 14 bases lay in between. Germline V gene lookup returns CDR1 SEHNR and CDR2 FQNEAQ (reference sequence). As DNA, the CDR3 is TGTGCCAGCAACGAGGGGGCGGGAGAGCTGTTTTTT. It translates to CASNEGAGELFF.

CDR3 region: CASSPRIPQLGSGELFF. The CDR3 DNA is TGTGCCAGTAGTCCCAGGATCCCCCAGCTAGGGTCCGGGGAGCTGTTTTTT. The chain recombines TRBV19 with TRBJ2-2; D is unresolved. Germline values: CDR1 LNHDA, CDR2 SQIVND (reference sequence). The CDR3 spans 17 residues. The V and J ends lost 5 bases and 6 bases respectively, with 22 bases between them.

This chain connects TRBV19 to TRBJ2-2, with a tentative D call TRBD2 (6 bases). The CDR3 is 15 residues long. Germline CDR1 is LNHDA and CDR2 is SQIVND (reference sequence). The V end was cut by 3 bases, the J end by 4 bases, with 12 bases between. CDR3 sequence (DNA): TGTGCCAGTAGTATGTCTCCCGGGGGCACCGGGGAGCTGTTTTTT. Translation gives CASSMSPGGTGELFF.

This chain joins TRBV29-1 and TRBJ2-5; perhaps TRBD1 as D (6 bases). The J call may be incorrect, as the DNA end agrees better with TRBJ2-7. This CDR3 comprises 13 residues. Germline V gives CDR1 SQVTM, CDR2 ANQGSEA. This CDR3 reads CSVTGTGIYEQYF. The CDR3 coding sequence is TGCAGCGTTACAGGGACGGGGATCTACGAGCAGTACTTC.

This rearrangement joins TRBV14 to TRBJ2-7, with D uncertain. The germline V gene encodes CDR1 SGHDN and CDR2 FVKESK. CDR3 length equals 11 residues. Trimming shortened V by 3 bases and J by 7 bases, and 7 bases separated the two germline ends. The CDR3 reads CASSHAGEQYF. The CDR3 nucleotides read TGTGCCAGCAGCCATGCTGGGGAGCAGTACTTC.

This chain joins TRBV7-9 and TRBJ1-4, with D possibly TRBD1 on 6 matching bases. CDR1 is SEHNR and CDR2 is FQNEAQ in the germline V gene (reference sequence). The CDR3 is 14 residues long. V gave up 0 bases and J gave up 5 bases, with 7 bases separating them. CDR3 sequence (DNA): TGTGCCAGCAGCTTAGCGACAGGAAATGAAAAACTGTTTTTT. It codes for CASSLATGNEKLFF. Together with reference TRBV7-9 and TRBJ1-4, the CDR3 gives the full variable domain: DTGVSQNPRHKITKRGQNVTFRCDPISEHNRLYWYRQTLGQGPEFLTYFQNEAQLEKSRLLSDRFSAERPKGSFSTLEIQRTEQGDSAMYLCASSLATGNEKLFFGSGTQLSVL.

A single count supports this clone. The chain combines TRBV9 with TRBJ2-1, with 9 bases identical to TRBD2. CDR3 length: 15 amino acids. The V gene end was trimmed by 0 bases and the J gene end by 9 bases; junction bases not matched to a gene: 7. CDR1 is SGDLS and CDR2 is YYNGEE in the germline V gene. The CDR3 loop is CASSVGLAGFSEQFF. Written as DNA, the CDR3 is TGTGCCAGCAGCGTAGGGCTAGCGGGGTTCAGTGAGCAGTTCTTC.

The V gene is TRBV19, the J gene TRBJ2-3; tentative D call: TRBD2 (5 bases). Between the trimmed V and J ends, which lost 10 bases and 2 bases, there was a span of 16 bases. From germline, CDR1 is LNHDA and CDR2 SQIVND (reference sequence). This CDR3 spans 14 amino acids. CDR3 DNA sequence: TGTGCCACCACTCCAACTAGGGACACAGATACGCAGTATTTT. It translates to CATTPTRDTDTQYF.

The J gene is TRBJ2-5, the V gene TRBV6-5; the D is unclear. Germline V CDR1 and CDR2: MNHEY, SVGAGI. The germline V and J ends were trimmed by 0 bases and 1 base, with 6 bases remaining between them. The CDR3 has 14 amino acids. CDR3 in amino acids: CASSYSSGQETQYF. CDR3 nucleotides: TGTGCCAGCAGTTACTCCTCCGGCCAAGAGACCCAGTACTTC.

The rearrangement uses TRBV5-4 and TRBJ1-4; no definite D call. The CDR3 covers 14 residues. V shed 0 bases and J shed 0 bases, with 3 bases lying between them. The V gene's germline CDR1 is SGHNT and CDR2 YYREEE (reference sequence). In nucleotides, the CDR3 is TGTGCCAGCAGCTTGGGATCAACTAATGAAAAACTGTTTTTT. It translates to CASSLGSTNEKLFF.

The genes are TRBV7-3 and TRBJ1-2; 10 nucleotides agree with TRBD1. Germline values: CDR1 SGHTA, CDR2 FQGTGA. Trimming cost V 4 bases and J 8 bases; bases outside gene matches: 10. The CDR3 consists of 15 residues. CDR3 sequence: CASSSGTGDIEGYTF. As DNA, the CDR3 is TGTGCCAGCAGCTCCGGGACAGGGGATATTGAAGGCTACACCTTC.

The CDR3 nucleotides read TGTGCCAGCAGCTTAGACGGCAACACTGAAGCTTTCTTT. Amino acid sequence: CASSLDGNTEAFF. The chain carries TRBV11-3 and TRBJ1-1; D is unresolved. Trimming shortened V by 0 bases and J by 2 bases, and 4 bases separated the two germline ends. Germline V CDR1 and CDR2: SGHNT, YENEEA. The CDR3 has 13 amino acids.

The chain uses TRBV27 and TRBJ2-1; tentatively, D is TRBD1 (5 bases). The V and J ends lost 2 bases and 2 bases respectively, with 7 bases between them. The CDR3 has 14 residues. Germline V gene lookup returns CDR1 MNHEY and CDR2 SMNVEV (reference sequence). This CDR3 is CASSLRGTYNEQFF. DNA of the CDR3: TGTGCCAGCAGTTTAAGGGGCACCTACAATGAGCAGTTCTTC.

The chain recombines TRBV29-1 with TRBJ2-1, with D perhaps matching TRBD1 (5 bases). Trimming removed 6 bases from V and 7 bases from J, with 19 bases in between. CDR1 is SQVTM, CDR2 ANQGSEA, per germline. CDR3 length equals 14 residues. Here the CDR3 DNA reads TGCAGCGTCGCTAGGGGCAGGGCGCGTAATGAGCAGTTCTTC. Amino acids: CSVARGRARNEQFF.

The chain recombines TRBV30 with TRBJ1-6; D may be TRBD1 (5 bases). CDR1 is GTSNPN, CDR2 SVGIG, per germline (reference sequence). Between the trimmed V and J ends, which lost 4 bases and 7 bases, there was a span of 17 bases. This CDR3 contains 15 residues. As DNA, the CDR3 is TGTGCCTGGACTGAGAGGCGGGGGTTGAATTCACCCCTCCACTTT. As protein: CAWTERRGLNSPLHF.

CDR3 sequence: CASSPPGAQRGYTF. In DNA form, the CDR3 reads TGTGCCAGCAGTCCCCCAGGGGCCCAAAGGGGCTACACCTTC. The V call is TRBV28, the J call TRBJ1-2, with TRBD1 as a possible D gene (6 bases). This CDR3 comprises 14 residues. Germline CDR1 and CDR2: MDHEN and SYDVKM. Trimming stripped 5 bases from V and 8 bases from J, with 18 bases between.

The chain carries TRBV6-6 and TRBJ2-1; tentative D call: TRBD2 (6 bases). V lost 5 bases to trimming and J lost 6 bases, with 11 bases between them. The germline V gene encodes CDR1 MNHNY and CDR2 SVGAGI (reference sequence). This CDR3 has 13 residues. The CDR3: CASSKPGLNEQFF. CDR3 DNA sequence: TGTGCCAGCAGTAAACCGGGACTCAATGAGCAGTTCTTC.

V is TRBV11-3 and J is TRBJ2-7; D is perhaps TRBD2 (7 bases). CDR1 and CDR2 from the germline V gene are SGHNT and YENEEA. This CDR3 contains 18 residues. V lost 3 bases and J lost 4, with 25 bases in between. The CDR3 region is CASSFFKKGSGGPYEQYF. The CDR3 DNA follows: TGTGCCAGCAGCTTTTTTAAGAAGGGCTCGGGGGGCCCATACGAGCAGTACTTC.

The chain has TRBV28 and TRBJ2-5; D may be TRBD2 (6 bases). The CDR3 runs 14 residues. V was cut by 6 bases and J by 2 bases, with 13 bases left in between. CDR1 is MDHEN, CDR2 SYDVKM, per germline. This chain's CDR3 is CASSRPGGQETQYF. The CDR3 region has the DNA TGTGCCAGCAGCCGACCCGGGGGTCAAGAGACCCAGTACTTC.

This chain's CDR3 is CASSSYRDKQETQYF. CDR3 in DNA: TGTGCCAGCAGTTCATACCGGGACAAACAAGAGACCCAGTACTTC. This sequence joins TRBV27 and TRBJ2-5; maybe TRBD1 (6 bases). Germline values: CDR1 MNHEY, CDR2 SMNVEV (reference sequence). This CDR3 spans 15 amino acids. Trimming took 4 bases from V and 2 from J, leaving 14 bases between them.